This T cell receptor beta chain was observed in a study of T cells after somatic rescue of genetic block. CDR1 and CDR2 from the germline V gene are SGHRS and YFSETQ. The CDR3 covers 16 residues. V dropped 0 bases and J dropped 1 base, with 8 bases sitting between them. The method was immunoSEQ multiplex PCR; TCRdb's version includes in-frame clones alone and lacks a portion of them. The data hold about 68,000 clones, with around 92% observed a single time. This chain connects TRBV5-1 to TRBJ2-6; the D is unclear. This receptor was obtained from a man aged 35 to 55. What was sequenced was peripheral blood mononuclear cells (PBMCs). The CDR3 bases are TGCGCCAGCAGCTTGGACACCGTTTCTGGGGCCAACGTCCTGACTTTC. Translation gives CASSLDTVSGANVLTF.